This record covers a single TCR beta chain. Its antigen remains unidentified. Libraries were made from TCR beta cDNA, and they carried unique molecular identifiers. Each sample of about 0.95 to 10 million input T cells yielded roughly 500,000 cDNA molecules, so each molecule approximated one T cell. From the PCR reads, TCRdb called clonotypes with MiXCR, one entry per CDR3 protein. The sample carries roughly 540,000 distinct CDR3 sequences, around a third recorded once. This sample stems from a study of post-analysis software for immune sequencing data. Broader study findings: Significantly decreased normalized Chao1 diversity was recorded for multiple sclerosis patients relative to controls. Clustering by F measure revealed strong co-clustering among samples prepared together in one batch. TRBV5-6, TRBV5-1 and TRBV20-1 were among 4 or 5 TRBV segments more frequent in patients than controls.

CDR1 and CDR2 (germline): MNHNY, SVGAGI (reference sequence). The V segment lost 5 bases and the J segment 6 bases; nucleotides outside the gene matches: 13. The CDR3 contains 16 residues. J is TRBJ2-1 and V is TRBV6-6, with TRBD2 identical over 7 bases. Sequencing was done on a sample of blood. This receptor was taken from a girl aged 2-17 years with multiple sclerosis. The CDR3 here is CASSLTVGGSGNEQFF. DNA of the CDR3: TGTGCCAGCAGTCTAACCGTCGGGGGGTCGGGCAATGAGCAGTTCTTC.